The rows below give T cell receptor beta chains drawn from one sample of a study of T cell responses to AZD1222 COVID-19 vaccine. Some clones are missing from TCRdb's copy, which holds only in-frame ones; the method was immunoSEQ multiplex PCR. Among tens of thousands of clones, 86% were seen once, and the ten largest hold 6.9%. The sample was peripheral blood, taken 28 days after the second AZD1222 dose. The receptors derive from an adult who received the AZD1222 COVID-19 vaccine. CDR3s include the opening cysteine and the closing phenylalanine or tryptophan. Fields, in order: V gene, D gene, J gene, clone size, CDR3 protein, CDR3 DNA. D genes are given only for firm matches. Rows give clone size only sometimes, using once, few, many, or a class for an expanded clone.

v_gene: TRBV5-5
d_gene: TRBD2
j_gene: TRBJ2-1
abundance: -
CDR3aa: CASSSPGLAAPTTQFF
CDR3nt: TGTGCCAGCAGCTCCCCGGGACTAGCGGCTCCAACAACCCAGTTCTTC

v_gene: TRBV7-8
d_gene: -
j_gene: TRBJ1-1
abundance: -
CDR3aa: CASSPGTSTEAFF
CDR3nt: TGTGCCAGCAGCCCCGGGACATCCACTGAAGCTTTCTTT

v_gene: TRBV28
d_gene: -
j_gene: TRBJ2-3
abundance: -
CDR3aa: CASRSGTDTQYF
CDR3nt: TGTGCCAGCAGATCGGGCACAGATACGCAGTATTTT

v_gene: TRBV7-9
d_gene: TRBD1
j_gene: TRBJ2-6
abundance: once
CDR3aa: CASSAPRDRVLSGANVLTF
CDR3nt: TGTGCCAGCAGCGCACCCCGGGACAGGGTACTGTCCGGGGCCAACGTCCTGACTTTC

v_gene: TRBV29-1
d_gene: -
j_gene: TRBJ1-5
abundance: few
CDR3aa: CSVGGRSGDQPQHF
CDR3nt: TGCAGCGTTGGAGGGCGGTCTGGGGATCAGCCCCAGCATTTT

v_gene: TRBV28
d_gene: TRBD1
j_gene: TRBJ2-7
abundance: -
CDR3aa: CASSSGQGAEGQYF
CDR3nt: TGTGCCAGCAGCTCGGGACAGGGGGCGGAGGGGCAGTACTTC

v_gene: TRBV19
d_gene: TRBD2
j_gene: TRBJ2-7
abundance: -
CDR3aa: CASSSGRAGEGEQYF
CDR3nt: TGTGCCAGTAGCTCCGGGCGAGCGGGAGAAGGCGAGCAGTACTTC

v_gene: TRBV3-1/TRBV3-2
d_gene: -
j_gene: TRBJ2-7
abundance: -
CDR3aa: CASSTQGGEQYF
CDR3nt: TGTGCCAGCAGCACCCAGGGGGGCGAGCAGTACTTC

v_gene: TRBV29-1
d_gene: -
j_gene: TRBJ2-7
abundance: -
CDR3aa: CSVAGTTLREQYF
CDR3nt: TGCAGCGTCGCGGGGACAACCCTCCGCGAGCAGTACTTC

v_gene: TRBV6-5
d_gene: TRBD2
j_gene: TRBJ2-5
abundance: -
CDR3aa: CASRPGLAGETQYF
CDR3nt: TGTGCCAGCAGACCCGGACTAGCGGGCGAGACCCAGTACTTC

v_gene: TRBV2
d_gene: -
j_gene: TRBJ1-5
abundance: -
CDR3aa: CASSEEGNNQPQHF
CDR3nt: TGTGCCAGCAGTGAAGAGGGGAACAATCAGCCCCAGCATTTT

v_gene: TRBV3-1/TRBV3-2
d_gene: TRBD2
j_gene: TRBJ2-3
abundance: -
CDR3aa: CASSPRGWASGSTDTQYF
CDR3nt: TGTGCCAGCAGCCCGCGAGGCTGGGCTAGCGGGAGCACAGATACGCAGTATTTT

v_gene: TRBV11-2
d_gene: -
j_gene: TRBJ1-2
abundance: -
CDR3aa: CASSPRWAGDYGYTF
CDR3nt: TGTGCCAGCAGCCCGAGGTGGGCGGGGGACTATGGCTACACCTTC

v_gene: TRBV7-2
d_gene: TRBD1
j_gene: TRBJ2-2
abundance: -
CDR3aa: CASSRTGGRAGELFF
CDR3nt: TGTGCCAGCAGCCGGACAGGGGGACGCGCCGGGGAGCTGTTTTTT

v_gene: TRBV11-2
d_gene: -
j_gene: TRBJ1-6
abundance: -
CDR3aa: CASSLKRGFYNSPLHF
CDR3nt: TGTGCCAGCAGCTTAAAACGGGGCTTCTATAATTCACCCCTCCACTTT

v_gene: TRBV5-1
d_gene: -
j_gene: TRBJ2-3
abundance: -
CDR3aa: CASSRTGEGADTQYF
CDR3nt: TGCGCCAGCAGTAGAACGGGAGAGGGGGCAGATACGCAGTATTTT

v_gene: TRBV5-4
d_gene: -
j_gene: TRBJ1-2
abundance: once
CDR3aa: CASSLGDSYGYTF
CDR3nt: TGTGCCAGCAGCTTAGGAGACTCCTATGGCTACACCTTC

v_gene: TRBV6-5
d_gene: TRBD1
j_gene: TRBJ2-5
abundance: -
CDR3aa: CASALLQGKETQYF
CDR3nt: TGTGCCAGCGCTCTTCTACAGGGGAAAGAGACCCAGTACTTC

v_gene: TRBV5-1
d_gene: -
j_gene: TRBJ2-7
abundance: -
CDR3aa: CASSPGGGLTYEQYF
CDR3nt: TGCGCCAGCAGCCCCGGGGGCGGGCTAACCTACGAGCAGTACTTC

v_gene: TRBV7-3
d_gene: -
j_gene: TRBJ1-1
abundance: -
CDR3aa: CASKGTGMNTEAFF
CDR3nt: TGTGCCAGCAAGGGAACAGGGATGAACACTGAAGCTTTCTTT

v_gene: TRBV28
d_gene: TRBD1
j_gene: TRBJ1-1
abundance: -
CDR3aa: CASSPTGGFRSLEAFF
CDR3nt: TGTGCCAGCAGTCCGACAGGGGGCTTCCGCTCGCTTGAAGCTTTCTTT

v_gene: TRBV7-2
d_gene: -
j_gene: TRBJ2-5
abundance: -
CDR3aa: CASSLGWGAGETQYF
CDR3nt: TGTGCCAGCAGCTTGGGATGGGGGGCTGGGGAGACCCAGTACTTC

v_gene: TRBV30
d_gene: -
j_gene: TRBJ1-3
abundance: once
CDR3aa: CAWSVGEWNTIYF
CDR3nt: TGTGCCTGGAGTGTAGGAGAATGGAACACCATATATTTT

v_gene: TRBV5-1
d_gene: -
j_gene: TRBJ1-4
abundance: -
CDR3aa: CASSFKPRGSEKLFF
CDR3nt: TGCGCCAGCAGCTTCAAACCCAGGGGATCTGAAAAACTGTTTTTT

v_gene: TRBV29-1
d_gene: TRBD2
j_gene: TRBJ2-1
abundance: -
CDR3aa: CSVDQASGYNEQFF
CDR3nt: TGCAGCGTGGATCAGGCTAGCGGCTACAATGAGCAGTTCTTC

v_gene: TRBV28
d_gene: -
j_gene: TRBJ2-3
abundance: -
CDR3aa: CASSSPPGYRQYF
CDR3nt: TGTGCCAGCAGTTCCCCGCCGGGGTATAGGCAGTATTTT

v_gene: TRBV6-5
d_gene: -
j_gene: TRBJ1-2
abundance: -
CDR3aa: CASRETGNYGYTF
CDR3nt: TGTGCCAGCAGGGAGACAGGAAACTATGGCTACACCTTC

v_gene: TRBV13
d_gene: TRBD2
j_gene: TRBJ2-1
abundance: few
CDR3aa: CASSPGLAEYNEQFF
CDR3nt: TGTGCCAGCAGCCCGGGACTAGCGGAGTACAATGAGCAGTTCTTC

v_gene: TRBV13
d_gene: -
j_gene: TRBJ2-7
abundance: -
CDR3aa: CARVADKTYEQYF
CDR3nt: TGTGCCAGGGTAGCGGATAAGACCTACGAGCAGTACTTC

v_gene: TRBV5-1
d_gene: -
j_gene: TRBJ1-2
abundance: -
CDR3aa: CASSLGGRETFNAF
CDR3nt: TGCGCCAGTAGCTTGGGGGGCAGGGAGACCTTCAATGCCTTC

v_gene: TRBV6-5
d_gene: TRBD1
j_gene: TRBJ1-2
abundance: -
CDR3aa: CASSSGTGRLSGYTF
CDR3nt: TGTGCCAGCAGTTCCGGGACAGGGCGGTTGAGTGGCTACACCTTC

v_gene: TRBV24-1
d_gene: TRBD1
j_gene: TRBJ2-1
abundance: -
CDR3aa: CATTPGQGLQQFF
CDR3nt: TGTGCCACCACTCCGGGACAGGGACTTCAGCAGTTCTTC

v_gene: TRBV7-2
d_gene: -
j_gene: TRBJ2-1
abundance: -
CDR3aa: CASSLGTAYNEQFF
CDR3nt: TGTGCCAGCAGCTTAGGCACAGCCTACAATGAGCAGTTCTTC

v_gene: TRBV19
d_gene: TRBD2
j_gene: TRBJ2-7
abundance: -
CDR3aa: CASSIEGPARGAHFYEQYF
CDR3nt: TGTGCCAGTAGTATCGAGGGGCCGGCGCGGGGGGCCCATTTCTACGAGCAGTACTTC

v_gene: TRBV6-5
d_gene: -
j_gene: TRBJ1-2
abundance: -
CDR3aa: CASSYQQGIPNYTF
CDR3nt: TGTGCCAGCAGTTACCAACAGGGTATTCCAAACTACACCTTC

v_gene: TRBV30
d_gene: TRBD1
j_gene: TRBJ1-1
abundance: -
CDR3aa: CAWSRWGDRGSNTEAFF
CDR3nt: TGTGCCTGGAGTAGGTGGGGGGACAGGGGTTCCAACACTGAAGCTTTCTTT

v_gene: TRBV28
d_gene: -
j_gene: TRBJ1-1
abundance: -
CDR3aa: CASIGYPEAFF
CDR3nt: TGTGCCAGCATTGGGTACCCTGAAGCTTTCTTT

v_gene: TRBV2
d_gene: -
j_gene: TRBJ1-1
abundance: few
CDR3aa: CASREDRGTEAFF
CDR3nt: TGTGCCAGCAGAGAAGACAGAGGCACTGAAGCTTTCTTT

v_gene: TRBV29-1
d_gene: -
j_gene: TRBJ1-2
abundance: -
CDR3aa: CSVGGKSYGYTF
CDR3nt: TGCAGCGTTGGGGGTAAAAGTTATGGCTACACCTTC

v_gene: TRBV2
d_gene: -
j_gene: TRBJ2-7
abundance: -
CDR3aa: CASSEAGYEQYF
CDR3nt: TGTGCCAGCAGTGAAGCAGGCTACGAGCAGTACTTC

v_gene: TRBV28
d_gene: -
j_gene: TRBJ2-7
abundance: -
CDR3aa: CASSGTGLEQYF
CDR3nt: TGTGCCAGCAGTGGCACAGGGTTGGAGCAGTACTTC

v_gene: TRBV5-1
d_gene: TRBD1
j_gene: TRBJ2-1
abundance: once
CDR3aa: CASSLDRGAYNEQFF
CDR3nt: TGCGCCAGCAGCTTGGACAGGGGTGCCTACAATGAGCAGTTCTTC

v_gene: TRBV5-4
d_gene: TRBD1
j_gene: TRBJ1-2
abundance: -
CDR3aa: CASSLPQRQGGTYGYTF
CDR3nt: TGTGCCAGCAGCTTGCCCCAACGACAGGGAGGGACCTATGGCTACACCTTC

v_gene: TRBV5-6
d_gene: -
j_gene: TRBJ1-4
abundance: -
CDR3aa: CASSLARQVATNEKLFF
CDR3nt: TGTGCCAGCAGCTTGGCGAGACAGGTTGCAACTAATGAAAAACTGTTTTTT

v_gene: TRBV25-1
d_gene: -
j_gene: TRBJ2-1
abundance: -
CDR3aa: CASSVEWEQFF
CDR3nt: TGTGCCAGCAGTGTGGAGTGGGAGCAGTTCTTC

v_gene: TRBV27
d_gene: TRBD2
j_gene: TRBJ2-1
abundance: -
CDR3aa: CASVEWGGSSYNEQFF
CDR3nt: TGTGCCAGCGTGGAGTGGGGCGGGAGCTCCTACAATGAGCAGTTCTTC

v_gene: TRBV18
d_gene: -
j_gene: TRBJ2-7
abundance: -
CDR3aa: CASSPNTLYEQYF
CDR3nt: TGTGCCAGCTCACCAAACACACTCTACGAGCAGTACTTC